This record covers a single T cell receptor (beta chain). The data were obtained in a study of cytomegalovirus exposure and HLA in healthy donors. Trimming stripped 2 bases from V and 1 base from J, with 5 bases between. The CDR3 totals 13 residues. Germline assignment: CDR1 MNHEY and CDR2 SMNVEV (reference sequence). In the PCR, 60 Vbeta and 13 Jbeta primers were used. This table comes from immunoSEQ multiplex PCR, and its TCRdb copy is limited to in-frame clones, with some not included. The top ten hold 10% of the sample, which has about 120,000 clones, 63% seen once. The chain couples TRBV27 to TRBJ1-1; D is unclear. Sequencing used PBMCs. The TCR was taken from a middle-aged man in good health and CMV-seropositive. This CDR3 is CASSLRENTEAFF. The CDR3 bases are TGTGCCAGCAGTTTACGAGAGAACACTGAAGCTTTCTTT.